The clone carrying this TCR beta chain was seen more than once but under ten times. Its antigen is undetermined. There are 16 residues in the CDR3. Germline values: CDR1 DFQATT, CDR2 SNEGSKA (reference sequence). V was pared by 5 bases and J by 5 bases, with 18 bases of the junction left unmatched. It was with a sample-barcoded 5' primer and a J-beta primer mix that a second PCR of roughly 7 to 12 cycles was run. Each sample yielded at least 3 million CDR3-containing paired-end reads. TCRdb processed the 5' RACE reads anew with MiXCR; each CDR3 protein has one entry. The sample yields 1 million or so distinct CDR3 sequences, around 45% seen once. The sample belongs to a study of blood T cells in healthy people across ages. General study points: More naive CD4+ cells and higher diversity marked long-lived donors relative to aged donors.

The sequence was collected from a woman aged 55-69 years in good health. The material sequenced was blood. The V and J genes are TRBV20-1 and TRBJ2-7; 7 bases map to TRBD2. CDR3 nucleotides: TGCAGTGCTCGGGCGACGACTAGTAGCGGGTTCCACGAGCAGTACTTC. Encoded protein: CSARATTSSGFHEQYF.